The 29 T cell receptor beta chains reported below all come from one sample, sequenced in a study of blood T cell repertoires in COVID-19. TCRdb's copy holds only in-frame clones and misses some; the assay was immunoSEQ multiplex PCR. This table has hundreds of thousands of clones, 85% to 90% appearing once. Sequencing used PBMCs or T cells enriched from blood (not recorded which). The receptors derive from a woman aged 18-29 years who had recovered from COVID-19.

V gene TRBV7-2 combines with J gene TRBJ1-1, with D possibly matching TRBD1 (5 bases). The CDR3 consists of 13 residues. Trimming left V 2 bases short and J 6 bases short, with 10 bases between. Looked up from germline, CDR1 is SGHTA and CDR2 is FQGNSA. CDR3 sequence reads: CASSLSGRAEAFF. The CDR3 region has the DNA TGTGCCAGCAGCTTATCAGGGAGGGCTGAAGCTTTCTTT.

The chain uses TRBV29-1 and TRBJ1-2; D gene uncertain. The germline V and J ends were trimmed by 3 bases and 6 bases, with 11 bases remaining between them. This CDR3 region has 12 residues. Per germline, CDR1 SQVTM and CDR2 ANQGSEA. As DNA, the CDR3 is TGCAGCGTTGAGGAGGGAGTTAATGGCTACACCTTC. This encodes CSVEEGVNGYTF. The full variable domain, rest sourced from reference TRBV29-1 and TRBJ1-2, is SAVISQKPSRDICQRGTSLTIQCQVDSQVTMMFWYRQQPGQSLTLIATANQGSEATYESGFVIDKFPISRPNLTFSTLTVSNMSPEDSSIYLCSVEEGVNGYTFGSGTRLTVV.

The J gene is TRBJ1-4, the V gene TRBV2; no definite D call. Germline V gene data show CDR1 as SNHLY and CDR2 as FYNNEI. The CDR3 extends over 15 amino acids. Trimming pared 8 bases from V and 5 bases from J, leaving 18 bases between. In nucleotides, the CDR3 is TGTGCCAGCCGCTGGTCTCCGGTTCCGAATGAAAAACTGTTTTTT. It yields the protein CASRWSPVPNEKLFF.

This chain connects TRBV5-6 to TRBJ1-2; TRBD1 is a possible D gene (5 bases). This CDR3 is built from 15 residues. The V and J ends lost 0 bases and 5 bases respectively, with 14 bases between them. Germline V gene lookup returns CDR1 SGHDT and CDR2 YYEEEE. CDR3 residues: CASSLDRQTIYGYTF. The CDR3 DNA reads as TGTGCCAGCAGCTTGGACAGGCAAACTATTTATGGCTACACCTTC. The full variable domain, completed using reference TRBV5-6 and TRBJ1-2, is DAGVTQSPTHLIKTRGQQVTLRCSPKSGHDTVSWYQQALGQGPQFIFQYYEEEERQRGNFPDRFSGHQFPNYSSELNVNALLLGDSALYLCASSLDRQTIYGYTFGSGTRLTVV.

The rearrangement joins TRBV28 to TRBJ1-3; D is uncertain. V was cut by 6 bases and J by 0 bases, with 3 bases left in between. Germline values: CDR1 MDHEN, CDR2 SYDVKM. The CDR3 contains 12 residues. The CDR3 sequence: CASSLSGNTIYF. In nucleotides, the CDR3 is TGTGCCAGCAGCCTCTCTGGAAACACCATATATTTT.

Only a few counts were recorded for this clone. The gene calls are TRBV6-5 and TRBJ1-2, with 7 bases identical to TRBD1. CDR1 MNHEY and CDR2 SVGAGI come from the germline V gene. The CDR3 loop spans 15 amino acids. The V and J ends lost 0 bases and 5 bases, in that order; junction bases with no gene match: 6. The CDR3 DNA sequence: TGTGCCAGCAGTTACTCGAGACAGGGCGATTATGGCTACACCTTC. Its translation: CASSYSRQGDYGYTF.

V gene TRBV5-4 combines with J gene TRBJ2-3; possibly TRBD1 for D (6 bases). V was clipped by 4 bases and J by 2 bases, with 17 bases between them. The germline V gene encodes CDR1 SGHNT and CDR2 YYREEE (reference sequence). The CDR3 has 16 residues. The CDR3: CASSRGGPGDTDTQYF. DNA of the CDR3: TGTGCCAGCAGCCGGGGCGGGCCAGGGGACACAGATACGCAGTATTTT.

The chain is built from TRBV30 and TRBJ1-1; D is perhaps TRBD1 (5 bases). Germline V gene sequence: CDR1 GTSNPN, CDR2 SVGIG (reference sequence). The CDR3 is made up of 12 amino acids. Trimming removed 4 bases from V and 8 bases from J, with 14 bases in between. CDR3 amino acids: CAWTEGGVEAFF. The CDR3 DNA reads as TGTGCCTGGACCGAGGGAGGGGTAGAAGCTTTCTTT.

This clone occurred once. The chain joins TRBV12-5 to TRBJ1-3, with D possibly matching TRBD1 (5 bases). Trimming removed 0 bases at V and 1 base at J, with 16 bases between. Germline values: CDR1 LGHNT, CDR2 FRNRAP. CDR3 length equals 18 residues. The CDR3 reads CASGLVRFQGTSGNTIYF. In DNA form, the CDR3 reads TGTGCTAGTGGTTTGGTACGATTTCAGGGAACTTCTGGAAACACCATATATTTT.

The chain couples TRBV4-1 to TRBJ1-2; possible D gene TRBD1, 5 bases. Germline V lookup: CDR1 MGHRA, CDR2 YSYEKL. Trimming removed 2 bases from V and 0 bases from J, with 16 bases in between. The CDR3 sequence is 17 residues long. DNA for the CDR3: TGCGCCAGCAGCCAATTGGGTGGTGAGACAGCTAACTATGGCTACACCTTC. This encodes CASSQLGGETANYGYTF.

Only a few counts were recorded for this clone. V and J are TRBV5-4 and TRBJ1-6, with 8 bases matching TRBD1. CDR1 SGHNT and CDR2 YYREEE come from the germline V gene (reference sequence). The CDR3 covers 15 residues. The junction had 5 bases not matched to a gene; V was cut back by 3 bases and J by 6 bases. The CDR3: CASSSPTGVNSPLHF. As DNA, the CDR3 is TGTGCCAGCAGCTCCCCGACAGGGGTTAATTCACCCCTCCACTTT.

The chain joins TRBV11-3 to TRBJ2-7, with D perhaps TRBD2 (5 bases). The CDR3 totals 13 residues. With 5 bases removed from V and 5 bases from J, the gap between germline ends came to 13 bases. CDR1 is SGHNT, CDR2 YENEEA, per germline. CDR3 nucleotides: TGTGCCAGCAGCCCAGACTACAGTCACGAGCAGTACTTC. It specifies CASSPDYSHEQYF. Complete variable domain (other parts from reference TRBV11-3 and TRBJ2-7): EAGVVQSPRYKIIEKKQPVAFWCNPISGHNTLYWYLQNLGQGPELLIRYENEEAVDDSQLPKDRFSAERLKGVDSTLKIQPAELGDSAVYLCASSPDYSHEQYFGPGTRLTVT.

The chain employs TRBV9 and TRBJ2-2; 13 nucleotides align to TRBD2. The CDR3 length is 16 residues. Unmatched junction bases numbered 2, after V lost 2 bases and J lost 4 bases. In germline, CDR1 is SGDLS, CDR2 YYNGEE. The CDR3 bases are TGTGCCAGCAGCGTCACTAGCGGGGGGGCCACCGGGGAGCTGTTTTTT. It specifies CASSVTSGGATGELFF.

The chain uses TRBV7-9 and TRBJ2-2; TRBD2 is a possible D gene (6 bases). V dropped 5 bases and J dropped 1 base, with 17 bases sitting between them. The CDR3 contains 17 residues. Germline lookup yields CDR1 SEHNR and CDR2 FQNEAQ (reference sequence). The CDR3 nucleotides read TGTGCCAGCAGCCCCAGGTTGGGAGGAGAGAACACCGGGGAGCTGTTTTTT. This codes for CASSPRLGGENTGELFF.

V gene TRBV5-1 combines with J gene TRBJ2-3; the match to TRBD2 covers 9 bases. V lost 9 bases to trimming and J lost 1 base; unmatched junction nucleotides: 6. The CDR3 totals 14 residues. CDR1 and CDR2 from the germline V gene are SGHRS and YFSETQ. CDR3 residues: CATRGLAGTDTQYF. In DNA, the CDR3 is TGCGCCACCCGGGGACTAGCTGGCACAGATACGCAGTATTTT.

The chain couples TRBV20-1 to TRBJ1-2; D is unresolved. Per the germline V gene, CDR1 is DFQATT and CDR2 is SNEGSKA (reference sequence). This CDR3 is built from 11 residues. Trimming took 4 bases from V and 4 from J, leaving 7 bases between them. CDR3 DNA sequence: TGCAGTGCTATTAGTAGCTATGGCTACACCTTC. Translating gives CSAISSYGYTF.

The chain joins TRBV5-4 to TRBJ1-1; no firm D call. This CDR3 has 14 amino acids. Germline CDR1 and CDR2: SGHNT and YYREEE (reference sequence). Trimming removed 0 bases from V and 1 base from J, with 7 bases in between. Here the CDR3 reads CASSLGAANTEAFF. The CDR3 coding sequence is TGTGCCAGCAGCTTGGGTGCGGCGAACACTGAAGCTTTCTTT.

The chain carries TRBV4-2 and TRBJ1-2, with TRBD1 matching 7 bases. This CDR3 is built from 15 residues. Germline V gene data show CDR1 as LGHNA and CDR2 as YNFKEQ. V lost 0 bases to trimming and J lost 6 bases; unmatched junction nucleotides: 7. In DNA form, the CDR3 reads TGTGCCAGCAGCCAAGAAGGAAAGGGGGCGCATGGCTACACCTTC. It yields the protein CASSQEGKGAHGYTF.

The genes are TRBV5-6 and TRBJ1-5; TRBD1 might be the D (5 bases). The CDR3 is 15 residues long. Germline lookup yields CDR1 SGHDT and CDR2 YYEEEE. Trimming took 0 bases from V and 5 from J, leaving 12 bases between them. The DNA for the CDR3 is TGTGCCAGCAGCTTGGAGGGTTTAGGGGATCAGCCCCAGCATTTT. Its protein product is CASSLEGLGDQPQHF. The whole variable domain, remainder taken from reference TRBV5-6 and TRBJ1-5, is DAGVTQSPTHLIKTRGQQVTLRCSPKSGHDTVSWYQQALGQGPQFIFQYYEEEERQRGNFPDRFSGHQFPNYSSELNVNALLLGDSALYLCASSLEGLGDQPQHFGDGTRLSIL.

The J gene is TRBJ1-4, the V gene TRBV4-1, with D possibly matching TRBD1 (5 bases). The CDR3 is made up of 16 amino acids. Germline-derived CDR1 and CDR2 are MGHRA and YSYEKL. V gave up 4 bases and J gave up 4 bases, with 16 bases separating them. The CDR3 loop is CASSPRLGEVNEKLFF. DNA for the CDR3: TGCGCCAGCAGCCCCCGACTAGGGGAGGTTAATGAAAAACTGTTTTTT.

The genes are TRBV5-3 and TRBJ1-2; D is undetermined. TRBV5-3 is treated as an ORF (open reading frame) with a function not yet certain. CDR3 size: 15 residues. V lost 0 bases, J lost 4 bases, and 13 bases lay in between. The CDR3 region has the DNA TGTGCCAGAAGCTTGGTGTTGGCAGGCCTCTATGGCTACACCTTC. Encoded protein: CARSLVLAGLYGYTF.

This chain uses TRBV6-5 with TRBJ1-2, with TRBD1 matching over 7 bases. This CDR3 has 13 amino acids. The V gene end was trimmed by 0 bases and the J gene end by 7 bases; junction bases not matched to a gene: 2. Germline CDR1 and CDR2: MNHEY and SVGAGI. The CDR3 is CASSYSQGGGYTF. For the CDR3, the DNA is TGTGCCAGCAGTTACTCCCAGGGGGGTGGCTACACCTTC.

The chain carries TRBV27 and TRBJ2-3; D not certain. V was shortened by 5 bases and J by 0 bases, with 9 bases between the two germline ends. CDR1 is MNHEY, CDR2 SMNVEV, per germline (reference sequence). This CDR3 has 14 residues. CDR3 in DNA: TGTGCCAGCAGTCAACAACTAAGCACAGATACGCAGTATTTT. It codes for CASSQQLSTDTQYF.

The chain employs TRBV19 and TRBJ2-1; 7 bases align to TRBD1. Trimming at V came to 3 bases and at J to 3 bases, leaving 2 bases not matched to a gene. The CDR3 has 14 amino acids. The germline V gene encodes CDR1 LNHDA and CDR2 SQIVND (reference sequence). CDR3 in amino acids: CASSIRDSYNEQFF. The CDR3 DNA reads as TGTGCCAGTAGTATTAGGGACAGCTACAATGAGCAGTTCTTC.

Worth noting for this clone: Additional DNA sequences in this sample encode the identical CDR3. J is TRBJ1-2 and V is TRBV12-3 or TRBV12-4; a weak D match, TRBD1 (6 bases). The CDR3 totals 13 residues. V was clipped by 3 bases and J by 2 bases, with 7 bases between them. The chain's CDR3 is CASSLQGNYGYTF. DNA of the CDR3: TGTGCCAGCAGTTTGCAGGGGAACTATGGCTACACCTTC.

The gene calls are TRBV15 and TRBJ1-1; 7 positions match TRBD1. The V gene's germline CDR1 is LNHNV and CDR2 YYDKDF (reference sequence). This CDR3 is 16 amino acids long. V lost 3 bases, J lost 4 bases, and 11 bases stayed unmatched. This chain's CDR3 is CATSRPGQPMGTEAFF. In nucleotides, the CDR3 is TGTGCCACCAGCAGGCCGGGACAGCCAATGGGCACTGAAGCTTTCTTT.

Only a few counts were recorded for this clone. The rearrangement joins TRBV27 to TRBJ1-1, with D perhaps TRBD1 (6 bases). Germline CDR1 and CDR2: MNHEY and SMNVEV (reference sequence). The CDR3 spans 16 residues. V lost 3 bases, J lost 4 bases, and 18 bases lay in between. CDR3 sequence (DNA): TGTGCCAGCAGTTTTACGGGACAAATGTGGGGCACTGAAGCTTTCTTT. It specifies CASSFTGQMWGTEAFF.

This clone was observed a few times. The chain combines TRBV4-1 with TRBJ1-2; TRBD1 is a possible D gene (5 bases). This CDR3 spans 14 amino acids. Trimming shortened V by 3 bases and J by 2 bases, and 10 bases separated the two germline ends. Germline V CDR1 and CDR2: MGHRA, YSYEKL. Written as DNA, the CDR3 is TGCGCCAGCAGCCACCCGGGGGGGAACTATGGCTACACCTTC. Translating it yields CASSHPGGNYGYTF.

The V gene is TRBV5-1, the J gene TRBJ2-2; tentatively, D is TRBD1 (5 bases). Trimming removed 4 bases from V and 0 bases from J, with 10 bases in between. The CDR3 runs 15 residues. The germline V gene encodes CDR1 SGHRS and CDR2 YFSETQ. This CDR3 reads CASSQDTTNTGELFF. CDR3 in DNA: TGCGCCAGCAGCCAGGACACAACGAACACCGGGGAGCTGTTTTTT.